Listed below are T cell receptor beta chains from one sample, sequenced in a study of glioma-infiltrating T cells after dendritic cell vaccination. Produced via immunoSEQ multiplex PCR; TCRdb's table is partial and in-frame only. The data hold about 50,000 clones, with over 75% observed a single time. The input for sequencing was blood, taken after dendritic cell vaccination. These receptor sequences come from a human donor with glioblastoma. Each CDR3 is given with its conserved first and last residue. D genes are given only for firm matches. Clone size is shown for a subset of rows, as once, few, many or a class of expanded clone.

J gene	CDR3 length	clone size	V gene	D gene	CDR3 DNA	CDR3 protein
TRBJ2-1	15	NA	TRBV4-3	TRBD2	TGCGCCAGCAGCCACAGAGCGGGAGGGGGAGATGAGCAGTTCTTC	CASSHRAGGGDEQFF
TRBJ2-7	14	once	TRBV19	TRBD1	TGTGCCAGCAACAGGACAGGAAAATTCTACGAGCAGTACTTC	CASNRTGKFYEQYF
TRBJ1-6	15	NA	TRBV7-9	TRBD1	TGTGCCAGCAGCCATGGACAGGGACATGGTTCACCCCTCCACTTT	CASSHGQGHGSPLHF
TRBJ2-7	15	NA	TRBV14	TRBD1	TGTGCCAGCAGCCTATCTCGGGACAGCTCCTACGAGCAGTACTTC	CASSLSRDSSYEQYF
TRBJ2-7	14	NA	TRBV27	TRBD2	TGTGCCAGCAGAGGGGGACTAGCCTCCTACGAGCAGTACTTC	CASRGGLASYEQYF
TRBJ1-4	14	few	TRBV2	NA	TGTGCCAGCAGTGGGACAGTACCTAATGAAAAACTGTTTTTT	CASSGTVPNEKLFF
TRBJ2-7	15	NA	TRBV27	TRBD1	TGTGCCAGCAGTTTAATTGGGACAGGGACCCACGAGCAGTACTTC	CASSLIGTGTHEQYF
TRBJ2-1	14	NA	TRBV29-1	TRBD2	TGCAGCGTCGGGGGGGGCACAGGGAGGAATGAGCAGTTCTTC	CSVGGGTGRNEQFF
TRBJ2-2	13	once	TRBV6-5	NA	TGTGCCAGCAGTTACATTCGGACCGGGGAGCTGTTTTTT	CASSYIRTGELFF
TRBJ2-7	15	once	TRBV6-1	TRBD1	TGTGCCAGCAGTGAAGCGTTGGACAGGGCTTACGAGCAGTACTTC	CASSEALDRAYEQYF
TRBJ2-1	16	NA	TRBV14	TRBD2	TGTGCCAGCAGCCAAGTAGGACTAGTCTTGCAGGCTGAGCAGTTCTTC	CASSQVGLVLQAEQFF